The clone carrying this T cell receptor beta chain was observed a few times. The sample contains more than one DNA sequence encoding this CDR3. TCRdb keeps only in-frame clones here, not all; method: immunoSEQ multiplex PCR. This table has about 51,000 clones, 75% to 85% appearing once. This sample is part of a study of control samples from healthy donors and cancer patients. There are 14 residues in the CDR3. The V end lost 2 bases, the J end lost 5 bases, and 9 bases lay between the germline ends. The germline V gene has CDR1 SNHLY and CDR2 FYNNEI. This sequence joins TRBV2 and TRBJ2-2; tentatively, D is TRBD1 (5 bases). Sample: blood. The clonotype originates from a man in his 70s in good health. The chain's CDR3 is CASSERQITGELFF. The CDR3 nucleotides are TGTGCCAGCAGTGAACGACAGATAACCGGGGAGCTGTTTTTT. Variable domain in full (rest from reference TRBV2 and TRBJ2-2): EPEVTQTPSHQVTQMGQEVILRCVPISNHLYFYWYRQILGQKVEFLVSFYNNEISEKSEIFDDQFSVERPDGSNFTLKIRSTKLEDSAMYFCASSERQITGELFFGEGSRLTVL.